These 5 T cell receptor beta chains came from one sample sequenced in a study of T cells in women clearing cervical HPV infection (dated by TCRdb to 2016 to 2018). The library was produced with the immunoSEQ multiplex PCR assay. TCRdb retrieved this table from immuneACCESS and kept in-frame rearrangements only. Not all clones are present; in checked studies, unresolved V genes account for under half, and no reason is known for the remainder. This sample's listing comprises approximately 20,000 clones. Around 3% of the sample is held by the ten biggest clonotypes. The specimen was blood buffy coat. Receptors were obtained from a woman aged 18 to 75 with a cervical HPV16 infection that either progressed to CIN3+ or cleared (not recorded which).

In the case of this clone: The read stops 3 residues short of the end of the CDR3; the missing end is completed from the germline J gene. The rearrangement joins TRBV5-1 to TRBJ1-2, with 8 bases that match TRBD1. Per the germline V gene, CDR1 is SGHRS and CDR2 is YFSETQ. The V gene end was trimmed by 3 bases and the J gene end by 4 bases; junction bases not matched to a gene: 8. The length of the CDR3 is 15 residues. The sequenced CDR3 bases are TGCGCCAGCAGCTACCGACAGGGGTCCGCCTATGGC. Residues: CASSYRQGSAYG. From start to end, the CDR3 is CASSYRQGSAYGYTF.

A word on this clone: The read ends 3 residues early relative to the CDR3; the germline J gene fills the gap. This rearrangement joins TRBV18 to TRBJ1-1; 8 bases align to TRBD1. This CDR3 comprises 13 residues. Trimming at V came to 2 bases and at J to 4 bases, leaving 0 bases not matched to a gene. Per germline, CDR1 KGHSH and CDR2 LQKENI. CDR3 DNA, as far as it was read: TGTGCCAGCTCACCAGGGACAGGCACTGAA. Protein: CASSPGTGTE. In full, the CDR3 reads CASSPGTGTEAFF.

Regarding this clone: The sequence runs out 3 residues before the end of the CDR3; the remainder is reconstructed from the germline J gene. The chain recombines TRBV27 with TRBJ1-6; weak D call: TRBD1 (5 bases). V lost 6 bases and J lost 5, with 11 bases in between. The CDR3 loop spans 14 amino acids. Looked up from germline, CDR1 is MNHEY and CDR2 is SMNVEV (reference sequence). The part of the CDR3 DNA that was read is TGTGCCAGCAGGTGGGGACTCAATAATTCACCC. Its translation: CASRWGLNNSP. The whole CDR3 protein is CASRWGLNNSPLHF.

As concerns this clone: The CDR3 end lies 3 residues beyond the end of the read and is filled in from the germline J gene. This chain connects TRBV27 to TRBJ2-1, with 7 bases that match TRBD2. The CDR3 has 17 residues. With V trimmed by 2 bases and J by 7 bases, 14 bases remained unmatched. Germline V gene lookup returns CDR1 MNHEY and CDR2 SMNVEV (reference sequence). Incomplete CDR3 DNA: TGTGCCAGCAGTTTAGCTGCTAGCGGCATCCCAATTAATGAG. The encoded protein is CASSLAASGIPINE. The whole CDR3 protein reads CASSLAASGIPINEQFF.

Notes on this clone: The CDR3 end falls 3 residues outside the read, so it is completed with the germline J gene. The rearrangement joins TRBV7-3 to TRBJ2-1; TRBD2 matches 14 bases. Germline V CDR1 and CDR2: SGHTA, FQGTGA. The CDR3 totals 17 residues. Germline trimming cut 4 bases from V and 7 bases from J; bases unmatched to any gene: 9. CDR3 loop: CASSSPTSGGVGNEQFF. Partial CDR3 DNA: TGTGCCAGCAGCTCCCCGACTAGCGGGGGGGTAGGGAATGAG.